This entry lists 31 T cell receptor beta chains sequenced from one sample in a study of cytomegalovirus exposure and HLA in healthy donors. With 60 Vbeta and 13 Jbeta primers, the PCR was carried out. Sequencing was performed with immunoSEQ multiplex PCR; in TCRdb, only in-frame clones are kept and a portion is missing. This table has approximately 190,000 clones, 70% to 80% appearing once. Sequencing was performed on PBMCs. Receptors were obtained from a woman in her 30s in good health and CMV-seropositive.

The chain couples TRBV7-2 to TRBJ2-3; TRBD2 matches at 9 bases. CDR3 length equals 16 residues. The germline gives CDR1 SGHTA, CDR2 FQGNSA. The V gene end was trimmed by 4 bases and the J gene end by 6 bases; junction bases not matched to a gene: 11. CDR3 DNA: TGTGCCAGCAGCTCCCCGGGACTAGCAGGGGGGGATACGCAGTATTTT. This gives the protein CASSSPGLAGGDTQYF.

This rearrangement joins TRBV2 to TRBJ1-4; 9 nucleotides agree with TRBD1. The V gene's germline CDR1 is SNHLY and CDR2 FYNNEI. Trimming removed 7 bases from V and 1 base from J; junction bases left unmatched: 4. This CDR3 is 15 amino acids long. This CDR3 reads CASTADRGTNEKLFF. The CDR3 DNA follows: TGTGCCAGCACCGCGGACAGGGGAACTAATGAAAAACTGTTTTTT. Full variable domain (missing parts from reference TRBV2 and TRBJ1-4): EPEVTQTPSHQVTQMGQEVILRCVPISNHLYFYWYRQILGQKVEFLVSFYNNEISEKSEIFDDQFSVERPDGSNFTLKIRSTKLEDSAMYFCASTADRGTNEKLFFGSGTQLSVL.

V is TRBV19 and J is TRBJ1-6; 7 bases match TRBD1. The CDR3 covers 16 residues. Trimming cost V 3 bases and J 4 bases; bases outside gene matches: 6. CDR1 and CDR2 (germline): LNHDA, SQIVND (reference sequence). This CDR3 reads CASSIKGATYNSPLHF. CDR3 DNA sequence: TGTGCCAGTAGTATTAAGGGGGCCACTTATAATTCACCCCTCCACTTT.

V usage is TRBV2 and J usage is TRBJ1-6, with 10 bases that match TRBD1. Germline CDR1 reads SNHLY; CDR2 reads FYNNEI. The CDR3 sequence is 14 residues long. Trimming at V came to 6 bases and at J to 9 bases, leaving 5 bases not matched to a gene. CDR3 loop: CASRGTGVGSPLHF. DNA of the CDR3: TGTGCCAGCAGGGGGACAGGGGTCGGTTCACCCCTCCACTTT.

As regards this clone: The junction differs from germline at one of its ends, possibly a read error. CDR3 amino acids: CAISDHGGANQKLFF. The CDR3 nucleotides read TGTGCCATCAGTGATCACGGAGGGGCTAATCAAAAACTGTTTTTT. V usage is TRBV10-3 and J usage is TRBJ1-4; weak D call: TRBD1 (5 bases). The CDR3 is 15 amino acids. Germline V gene data show CDR1 as ENHRY and CDR2 as SYGVKD.

J is TRBJ2-1 and V is TRBV5-1, with 11 bases fitting TRBD2. V was clipped by 4 bases and J by 6 bases; unmatched bases: 9. CDR3 length: 16 residues. Germline V gives CDR1 SGHRS, CDR2 YFSETQ. The CDR3 loop is CASSTDPGLAVNEQFF. In nucleotides, the CDR3 is TGCGCCAGCAGCACCGACCCGGGACTAGCGGTCAATGAGCAGTTCTTC.

This clone was seen only a few times. CDR3 DNA sequence: TGTGCCAGCAGCTCCCGGGACAGAGATAGCAATCAGCCCCAGCATTTT. Amino acids: CASSSRDRDSNQPQHF. This chain joins TRBV7-8 and TRBJ1-5; TRBD1 matches at 7 bases. Germline V lookup: CDR1 SGHVS, CDR2 FQNEAQ. The CDR3 totals 16 residues. Germline trimming cut 4 bases from V and 0 bases from J; bases unmatched to any gene: 6. The variable domain in full, completed from reference TRBV7-8 and TRBJ1-5, reads GAGVSQSPRYKVAKRGQDVALRCDPISGHVSLFWYQQALGQGPEFLTYFQNEAQLDKSGLPSDRFFAERPEGSVSTLKIQRTQQEDSAVYLCASSSRDRDSNQPQHFGDGTRLSIL.

The chain combines TRBV28 with TRBJ2-7, with 10 positions matching TRBD1. The CDR3 totals 16 residues. The V gene's germline CDR1 is MDHEN and CDR2 SYDVKM. V dropped 3 bases and J dropped 3; count of bases not matched to a gene: 8. The CDR3 DNA reads TGTGCCAGCAGTTTGACAGGGGGCCCCCTGGACTACGAGCAGTACTTC. This codes for CASSLTGGPLDYEQYF.

Only a few counts were recorded for this clone. The chain is built from TRBV4-3 and TRBJ2-3, with TRBD2 matching over 7 bases. The J segment lost 6 bases and the V segment lost 1 base, leaving 7 bases of the junction unmatched. The CDR3 consists of 15 residues. The germline CDR1 and CDR2 sequences are LGHNA and YSLEER. The CDR3 loop reads CASSQVFGGEDTQYF. The DNA for the CDR3 is TGCGCCAGCAGCCAAGTATTTGGGGGGGAGGATACGCAGTATTTT.

The rearrangement joins TRBV7-2 to TRBJ2-7, with 10 nucleotides matching TRBD2. Losses at the gene ends were 2 bases for V and 3 bases for J; bases not matched to a gene: 4. This CDR3 contains 15 residues. The germline gives CDR1 SGHTA, CDR2 FQGNSA. CDR3 amino acids: CASSLLPSGSYEQYF. CDR3 bases: TGTGCCAGCAGCTTATTGCCTAGCGGGAGCTACGAGCAGTACTTC.

The chain couples TRBV18 to TRBJ1-6, with a possible D match to TRBD1 (6 bases). Looked up from germline, CDR1 is KGHSH and CDR2 is LQKENI. Trimming removed 3 bases from V and 9 bases from J, with 18 bases in between. The length of the CDR3 is 16 residues. CDR3 region: CASSPRRGTETSPLHF. The CDR3 DNA follows: TGTGCCAGCTCACCTAGAAGGGGGACGGAGACTTCACCCCTCCACTTT.

The chain is built from TRBV11-1 and TRBJ2-7; perhaps TRBD2 as D (5 bases). The CDR3 runs to 12 residues. Trimming removed 5 bases at V and 7 bases at J, with 12 bases between. The V gene's germline CDR1 is SGHAT and CDR2 FQDESV (reference sequence). CDR3 nucleotides: TGTGCCAGCAGCCGTTCGACGGGGGAGCAGTACTTC. Protein: CASSRSTGEQYF. Supplemented by reference TRBV11-1 and TRBJ2-7, the full variable domain reads EAEVAQSPRYKITEKSQAVAFWCDPISGHATLYWYRQILGQGPELLVQFQDESVVDDSQLPKDRFSAERLKGVDSTLKIQPAELGDSAMYLCASSRSTGEQYFGPGTRLTVT.

J is TRBJ2-1 and V is TRBV5-1, with D perhaps TRBD1 (6 bases). With 5 bases removed from V and 1 base from J, the gap between germline ends came to 16 bases. Germline V lookup: CDR1 SGHRS, CDR2 YFSETQ. CDR3 length: 16 residues. The DNA for the CDR3 is TGCGCCAGCAGACCAACAGGGAAGGGGTCCTACAATGAGCAGTTCTTC. Translated, it gives CASRPTGKGSYNEQFF.

This clone was counted between two and nine times. The chain carries TRBV28 and TRBJ1-4; D remains ambiguous. The CDR3 has 11 residues. Germline CDR1 MDHEN, CDR2 SYDVKM. Trimming removed 2 bases at V and 8 bases at J, with 3 bases between. The CDR3 sequence is CASSLEEKLFF. CDR3 sequence (DNA): TGTGCCAGCAGTTTAGAGGAAAAACTGTTTTTT.

A few counts support this clone. This rearrangement joins TRBV16 to TRBJ1-2, with D maybe TRBD1 (5 bases). This CDR3 has 14 amino acids. The V gene lost 0 bases and the J gene lost 4 bases, with 9 bases spanning the gap. Per the germline V gene, CDR1 is KGHSY and CDR2 is FQNENV. The CDR3 coding sequence is TGTGCCAGCAGCCAATCGGCAGGGATCTATGGCTACACCTTC. Amino acid sequence: CASSQSAGIYGYTF.

The gene calls are TRBV11-2 and TRBJ1-6; 7 bases agree with TRBD1. V shed 5 bases, J shed 9 bases, and the junction held 10 bases outside the gene matches. The CDR3 has 15 amino acids. Per germline, CDR1 SGHAT and CDR2 FQNNGV. The CDR3 reads CASSGRQGGGSPLHF. DNA of the CDR3: TGTGCCAGCAGCGGCCGACAGGGTGGGGGTTCACCCCTCCACTTT.

This chain uses TRBV7-2 with TRBJ1-5, with a possible D match to TRBD1 (6 bases). Germline assignment: CDR1 SGHTA and CDR2 FQGNSA. V lost 5 bases and J 5 bases, leaving 10 bases between the germline ends. This CDR3 has 13 amino acids. The CDR3 spells CASSNRVDQPQHF. The CDR3 bases are TGTGCCAGCAGCAACAGGGTAGATCAGCCCCAGCATTTT. Complete variable domain (other parts from reference TRBV7-2 and TRBJ1-5): GAGVSQSPSNKVTEKGKDVELRCDPISGHTALYWYRQSLGQGLEFLIYFQGNSAPDKSGLPSDRFSAERTGGSVSTLTIQRTQQEDSAVYLCASSNRVDQPQHFGDGTRLSIL.

This chain links TRBV5-1 with TRBJ2-5; maybe TRBD2 (6 bases). The CDR3 extends over 15 amino acids. The germline CDR1 and CDR2 sequences are SGHRS and YFSETQ. With 4 bases removed from V and 1 base from J, the gap between germline ends came to 14 bases. This chain's CDR3 is CASSPGGVLQETQYF. CDR3 nucleotides: TGCGCCAGCAGCCCTGGAGGGGTACTCCAAGAGACCCAGTACTTC. The complete variable domain, with remaining parts taken from reference TRBV5-1 and TRBJ2-5, reads KAGVTQTPRYLIKTRGQQVTLSCSPISGHRSVSWYQQTPGQGLQFLFEYFSETQRNKGNFPGRFSGRQFSNSRSEMNVSTLELGDSALYLCASSPGGVLQETQYFGPGTRLLVL.

The chain employs TRBV7-9 and TRBJ2-7; tentative D call: TRBD1 (6 bases). Germline-derived CDR1 and CDR2 are SEHNR and FQNEAQ (reference sequence). This CDR3 comprises 13 residues. Between the trimmed V and J ends, which lost 6 bases and 1 base, there was a span of 10 bases. As DNA, the CDR3 is TGTGCCAGCAGGCTGACAGGTTCCTACGAGCAGTACTTC. Translating it yields CASRLTGSYEQYF.

The genes are TRBV18 and TRBJ1-1; the D gene is possibly TRBD1 (5 bases). Germline V gene data show CDR1 as KGHSH and CDR2 as LQKENI. Trimming cost V 3 bases and J 4 bases, with 6 bases left between them. There are 12 residues in the CDR3. The CDR3 loop is CASSPQGTEAFF. In DNA form, the CDR3 reads TGTGCCAGCTCACCGCAGGGCACTGAAGCTTTCTTT.

J is TRBJ1-1 and V is TRBV4-2; a weak D match, TRBD1 (6 bases). Germline CDR1 and CDR2: LGHNA and YNFKEQ. V was shortened by 5 bases and J by 0 bases, with 10 bases between the two germline ends. The CDR3 loop spans 14 amino acids. The CDR3 sequence: CASSSQGLNTEAFF. CDR3 in DNA: TGTGCCAGCAGCTCACAGGGCCTGAACACTGAAGCTTTCTTT.

The chain employs TRBV7-3 and TRBJ2-2; tentatively, D is TRBD2 (5 bases). The CDR3 has 17 residues. Germline CDR1 SGHTA, CDR2 FQGTGA. Trimming pared 3 bases from V and 1 base from J, leaving 15 bases between. The CDR3 sequence is CASSLDQIGVNTGELFF. Written as DNA, the CDR3 is TGTGCCAGCAGCTTGGACCAAATCGGGGTGAACACCGGGGAGCTGTTTTTT.

The genes are TRBV9 and TRBJ2-5, with 11 bases identical to TRBD2. The CDR3 runs to 16 residues. After removal of 2 bases from V and 0 bases from J, the junction contained 3 bases not matched to a gene. Germline-derived CDR1 and CDR2 are SGDLS and YYNGEE. CDR3 loop: CASSVLLAGDQETQYF. Written as DNA, the CDR3 is TGTGCCAGCAGCGTCTTACTAGCGGGAGACCAAGAGACCCAGTACTTC.

This sequence joins TRBV5-1 and TRBJ1-4; 8 bases are a match to TRBD1. CDR1 and CDR2 from the germline V gene are SGHRS and YFSETQ. V trimming: 4 bases; J trimming: 8 bases; junction bases outside the gene matches: 7. This CDR3 spans 14 amino acids. CDR3 region: CASSGDRPPEKLFF. CDR3 sequence (DNA): TGCGCCAGCAGCGGGGACAGGCCCCCCGAAAAACTGTTTTTT.

The chain uses TRBV2 and TRBJ2-7, with 7 bases matching TRBD1. Germline V gene data show CDR1 as SNHLY and CDR2 as FYNNEI. The V gene end was trimmed by 5 bases and the J gene end by 6 bases; junction bases not matched to a gene: 7. The CDR3 length is 13 residues. The CDR3 loop reads CASSLDRVAEQYF. As DNA, the CDR3 is TGTGCCAGCAGTTTAGACAGGGTCGCCGAGCAGTACTTC.

This clone was observed a single time. The chain is built from TRBV7-3 and TRBJ2-1; 13 bases are a match to TRBD2. CDR3 length equals 16 residues. Germline V CDR1 and CDR2: SGHTA, FQGTGA. The J segment lost 7 bases and the V segment lost 5 bases, leaving 8 bases of the junction unmatched. CDR3 in amino acids: CASSHRPGLAGNEQFF. As DNA, the CDR3 is TGTGCCAGCAGCCACCGGCCGGGACTAGCGGGAAATGAGCAGTTCTTC.

About this clone itself: At one of its ends the junction is not consistent with the germline gene, which may arise from a read error. The V and J genes are TRBV7-7 and TRBJ2-2, with a weak D call TRBD1 (5 bases). The germline CDR1 and CDR2 sequences are SSHAT and FNYEAQ (reference sequence). There are 15 residues in the CDR3. This CDR3 reads CASSRDQGSGGELFF. The CDR3 DNA sequence: TGTGCTAGCAGCCGAGACCAGGGCTCTGGCGGGGAGCTGTTTTTT.

The chain is built from TRBV5-1 and TRBJ2-5, with D perhaps matching TRBD1 (6 bases). Looked up from germline, CDR1 is SGHRS and CDR2 is YFSETQ. V was cut by 0 bases and J by 5 bases, with 14 bases left in between. The CDR3 runs 15 residues. The CDR3 here is CASSLVPQGGETQYF. CDR3 sequence (DNA): TGCGCCAGCAGCTTGGTCCCACAGGGTGGGGAGACCCAGTACTTC.

The CDR3 reads CASSPPHSYEQYF. CDR3 coding DNA: TGTGCCAGCAGTCCCCCCCACTCCTACGAGCAGTACTTC. V gene TRBV27 combines with J gene TRBJ2-7; D remains unclear. Trimming took 5 bases from V and 0 from J, leaving 8 bases between them. Germline loops: CDR1 MNHEY, CDR2 SMNVEV (reference sequence). CDR3 length: 13 residues.

This chain uses TRBV9 with TRBJ1-4, with 7 bases fitting TRBD1. Germline values: CDR1 SGDLS, CDR2 YYNGEE. Germline trimming cut 0 bases from V and 3 bases from J; bases unmatched to any gene: 8. The CDR3 covers 17 residues. CDR3 nucleotides: TGTGCCAGCAGCGTAGGGCAGGGGGTCGGTTCTAATGAAAAACTGTTTTTT. Its translation is CASSVGQGVGSNEKLFF.

V usage is TRBV7-2 and J usage is TRBJ2-7; TRBD1 matches 7 bases. From germline, CDR1 is SGHTA and CDR2 FQGNSA. The CDR3 is 14 amino acids. Losses at the gene ends were 5 bases for V and 7 bases for J; bases not matched to a gene: 11. The CDR3 region has the DNA TGTGCCAGCAGCCAGAGCACAGGGGTTCGAGAGCAGTACTTC. Amino acids: CASSQSTGVREQYF.